One and the same sample provided the 31 T cell receptor beta chains below, sequenced in a study of CD8+CD57+ T cells in acquired aplastic anemia. Genomic DNA templated the TCR beta VDJ and CDR3 profiling. TCRdb reprocessed the reads via MiXCR and lists one record per CDR3 protein. The table lists around 15,000 distinct CDR3 sequences, more than 30% of them singletons. No antigen has been identified for these receptors. Study conclusions and caveats: Total CD4+ and CD8+ pools in patients were more diverse than the CD8+CD57+ cells of those patients.

Those patients picked for sequencing had displayed CD8+CD57+ cell expansion on flow cytometry. Sequencing was done on a sample of CD8+CD57+ T cells sorted from PBMCs. Subset given: bead-enriched CD8+CD57+ effector memory T cells from SAA patients. These receptors all come from a human donor with aplastic anemia.

The J gene is TRBJ2-7, the V gene TRBV24-1, with a weak D call TRBD1 (6 bases). Trimming pared 1 base from V and 1 base from J, leaving 10 bases between. From germline, CDR1 is KGHDR and CDR2 SFDVKD. There are 15 residues in the CDR3. The CDR3 here is CATSDFRGTSYEQYF. The CDR3 DNA is TGTGCCACCAGTGATTTTAGGGGGACGTCCTACGAGCAGTACTTC.

Only a few counts were recorded for this clonotype. V gene TRBV9 combines with J gene TRBJ2-5; 7 bases match TRBD1. The CDR3 length is 16 residues. Germline CDR1 reads SGDLS; CDR2 reads YYNGEE. V lost 0 bases and J lost 4; bases outside the gene matches: 9. The CDR3 reads CASSVAYRGTVETQYF. The DNA for the CDR3 is TGTGCCAGCAGCGTAGCCTACCGAGGGACAGTAGAGACCCAGTACTTC. Together with reference TRBV9 and TRBJ2-5, the CDR3 gives the full variable domain: DSGVTQTPKHLITATGQRVTLRCSPRSGDLSVYWYQQSLDQGLQFLIQYYNGEERAKGNILERFSAQQFPDLHSELNLSSLELGDSALYFCASSVAYRGTVETQYFGPGTRLLVL.

In its sample, this clonotype was seen many times. This chain links TRBV5-6 with TRBJ1-1; TRBD1 matches at 11 bases. The CDR3 has 14 amino acids. V was pared by 5 bases and J by 4 bases, with 4 bases of the junction left unmatched. CDR1 is SGHDT, CDR2 YYEEEE, per germline. CDR3 bases: TGTGCCAGCAGACCCGGGACAGGGGGCACTGAAGCTTTCTTT. Translated: CASRPGTGGTEAFF.

The chain's CDR3 is CASRVGRDPSPLHF. DNA for the CDR3: TGTGCCAGCAGAGTCGGCAGGGACCCCTCACCCCTCCACTTT. The chain joins TRBV2 to TRBJ1-6, with a possible D match to TRBD1 (5 bases). V lost 6 bases and J lost 10, with 16 bases in between. Germline CDR1 is SNHLY and CDR2 is FYNNEI. The CDR3 has 14 amino acids.

This clonotype was observed a handful of times. The chain joins TRBV24-1 to TRBJ2-3, with a possible D match to TRBD2 (5 bases). The CDR3 runs to 15 residues. The germline gives CDR1 KGHDR, CDR2 SFDVKD. V dropped 5 bases and J dropped 6 bases, with 17 bases sitting between them. The CDR3 coding sequence is TGTGCCACCAGTGGCCCGGGGTTCAGTTCGGATACGCAGTATTTT. Encoded protein: CATSGPGFSSDTQYF.

This chain uses TRBV11-1 with TRBJ2-3; TRBD2 matches 8 bases. The CDR3 length is 15 residues. CDR1 is SGHAT and CDR2 is FQDESV in the germline V gene (reference sequence). J was trimmed by 3 bases and V by 4 bases; bases with no gene match: 6. CDR3 sequence: CASSSSGGGTDTQYF. Here the CDR3 DNA reads TGTGCCAGCAGCTCCAGCGGGGGTGGTACAGATACGCAGTATTTT.

This clonotype was detected ten times or more. The rearrangement joins TRBV12-3 or TRBV12-4 to TRBJ2-1; D remains ambiguous. Trimming stripped 2 bases from V and 10 bases from J, with 6 bases between. This CDR3 contains 11 residues. The chain's CDR3 is CASSLIAEQFF. The DNA of the CDR3 is TGTGCCAGCAGTTTAATAGCCGAGCAGTTCTTC.

This clonotype was recorded at least ten times. The chain recombines TRBV6-4 with TRBJ2-5; a possible D gene is TRBD1 (8 bases). The germline gives CDR1 MRHNA, CDR2 SNTAGT. V lost 5 bases to trimming and J lost 4 bases, with 14 bases between them. This CDR3 has 14 amino acids. The CDR3 here is CASSPTGEGETQYF. The CDR3 nucleotides read TGTGCCAGCAGTCCGACAGGGGAGGGAGAGACCCAGTACTTC.

The chain carries TRBV5-5 and TRBJ2-7, with D maybe TRBD2 (6 bases). The germline V and J ends were trimmed by 0 bases and 6 bases, with 13 bases remaining between them. CDR1 and CDR2 from the germline V gene are SGHKS and YYEKEE (reference sequence). CDR3 length: 14 residues. CDR3 in DNA: TGTGCCAGCAGCTTGGCGGGCGGGGCGGTCGAGCAGTACTTC. Translation: CASSLAGGAVEQYF.

This clonotype turned up a few times. The chain has TRBV10-1 and TRBJ2-5; D might be TRBD1 or TRBD2, each matching 5 bases. CDR1 is WNHNN and CDR2 is SYGVQD in the germline V gene (reference sequence). The CDR3 is made up of 17 amino acids. The V end was cut by 0 bases, the J end by 4 bases, with 18 bases between. In DNA form, the CDR3 reads TGCGCCAGCAGTGAGTCTGGGACCGGCGGGTTGGGAGAGACCCAGTACTTC. Translated: CASSESGTGGLGETQYF.

This chain uses TRBV19 with TRBJ2-1, with D possibly TRBD1 on 6 matching bases. The CDR3 is 16 residues long. Germline lookup yields CDR1 LNHDA and CDR2 SQIVND (reference sequence). V lost 6 bases, J lost 0 bases, and 15 bases lay in between. CDR3 residues: CASSFRQVSSYNEQFF. Here the CDR3 DNA reads TGTGCCAGTAGCTTCAGACAGGTTAGCTCCTACAATGAGCAGTTCTTC.

The rearrangement links TRBV7-3 to TRBJ1-2; D unresolved. The CDR3 extends over 13 amino acids. Germline-derived CDR1 and CDR2 are SGHTA and FQGTGA. V lost 4 bases and J 0 bases, leaving 6 bases between the germline ends. For the CDR3, the DNA is TGTGCCAGCAGCTCGAACCCTAACTATGGCTACACCTTC. Encoded protein: CASSSNPNYGYTF.

There are many counts of this clonotype. The chain couples TRBV19 to TRBJ2-7, with D perhaps TRBD1 or TRBD2 (5 bases each). Per germline, CDR1 LNHDA and CDR2 SQIVND (reference sequence). V lost 6 bases and J lost 6, with 9 bases in between. The CDR3 runs to 11 residues. DNA of the CDR3: TGTGCCAGTAGATACGGGACCGAGCAGTACTTC. Protein product: CASRYGTEQYF.

Remarks on this clonotype: This sequence may be a read error, since a much larger clone differs from it by one base. The rearrangement uses TRBV6-1 and TRBJ2-1, with D perhaps TRBD2 (5 bases). The CDR3 has 17 amino acids. V was cut by 5 bases and J by 5 bases, with 22 bases left in between. Germline lookup yields CDR1 MNHNS and CDR2 SASEGT. The DNA for the CDR3 is TGTGCCAGCAGTCCCCACACCACGGCAGCGGACCACAATGAGCAGTTCTTC. Its protein product is CASSPHTTAADHNEQFF.

This clonotype has more than one count but fewer than ten. V is TRBV20-1 and J is TRBJ2-7; TRBD2 agrees at 12 bases. V dropped 3 bases and J dropped 3; count of bases not matched to a gene: 0. The CDR3 runs 13 residues. From germline, CDR1 is DFQATT and CDR2 SNEGSKA (reference sequence). The CDR3 nucleotides are TGCAGTGCTAGGGGACTAGCGGGCTACGAGCAGTACTTC. Translation: CSARGLAGYEQYF.

The rearrangement links TRBV29-1 to TRBJ2-3, with TRBD2 matching 12 bases. Germline trimming cut 7 bases from V and 6 bases from J; bases unmatched to any gene: 17. There are 17 residues in the CDR3. CDR1 and CDR2 (germline): SQVTM, ANQGSEA. In nucleotides, the CDR3 is TGCAGCGCCAGCAGCCCCTGGACTAGCGGGGTCCCTGATACGCAGTATTTT. Residues: CSASSPWTSGVPDTQYF.

The chain links TRBV9 to TRBJ1-2; weak D call: TRBD1 (6 bases). From germline, CDR1 is SGDLS and CDR2 YYNGEE. The CDR3 has 17 amino acids. V was cut by 4 bases and J by 1 base, with 20 bases left in between. CDR3 region: CASSPRDTGVLNYGYTF. In nucleotides, the CDR3 is TGTGCCAGCAGCCCCAGGGACACTGGGGTACTTAACTATGGCTACACCTTC. The full variable domain, with the rest looked up from reference TRBV9 and TRBJ1-2, is DSGVTQTPKHLITATGQRVTLRCSPRSGDLSVYWYQQSLDQGLQFLIQYYNGEERAKGNILERFSAQQFPDLHSELNLSSLELGDSALYFCASSPRDTGVLNYGYTFGSGTRLTVV.

This clonotype was detected only a few times. The rearrangement uses TRBV4-1 and TRBJ1-2; no definite D call. This CDR3 region has 13 residues. Germline V gene data show CDR1 as MGHRA and CDR2 as YSYEKL. V lost 1 base and J 5 bases, leaving 8 bases between the germline ends. CDR3 protein: CASSQAVGYGYTF. The CDR3 region has the DNA TGCGCCAGCAGCCAAGCCGTCGGGTATGGCTACACCTTC.

The V call is TRBV30, the J call TRBJ2-7; D is possibly TRBD1 or TRBD2 (5 bases each). CDR3 length: 11 amino acids. Looked up from germline, CDR1 is GTSNPN and CDR2 is SVGIG (reference sequence). V was pared by 7 bases and J by 12 bases, with 19 bases between. The CDR3 sequence is CASGTAPLRYF. DNA of the CDR3: TGTGCCTCGGGGACGGCGCCGCTCCGGTACTTC.

This clonotype was observed at least ten times. The chain combines TRBV29-1 with TRBJ1-2; possible D gene TRBD1, 5 bases. Germline-derived CDR1 and CDR2 are SQVTM and ANQGSEA. The CDR3 has 16 amino acids. V was cut by 5 bases and J by 6 bases, with 25 bases left in between. The CDR3 loop is CSVPRGARLPPDGYTF. In DNA form, the CDR3 reads TGCAGCGTTCCGAGGGGCGCGCGCCTTCCTCCGGATGGCTACACCTTC.

A word on this clonotype: Given a much more abundant clone one base away, this may be a read error. The V gene is TRBV15, the J gene TRBJ2-1; D remains unclear. Germline CDR1 and CDR2: LNHNV and YYDKDF (reference sequence). The CDR3 loop spans 15 amino acids. With 4 bases removed from V and 5 bases from J, the gap between germline ends came to 15 bases. This CDR3 reads CATSTLHHPDNEQFF. Here the CDR3 DNA reads TGTGCCACCAGCACATTACACCACCCAGACAATGAGCAGTTCTTC.

This clonotype appeared many times. The chain couples TRBV6-1 to TRBJ1-5; 7 bases match TRBD1. The CDR3 is 15 residues long. CDR1 is MNHNS and CDR2 is SASEGT in the germline V gene. The trim removed 7 bases at V and 1 base at J, leaving 7 bases unmatched. The CDR3: CASTVRQGSNQPQHF. The CDR3 nucleotides read TGTGCCAGCACCGTTAGACAGGGAAGCAATCAGCCCCAGCATTTT.

The table lists this clonotype with many counts. The chain carries TRBV5-4 and TRBJ2-7, with no clear D. Trimming took off 0 bases at V and 0 bases at J, with 13 bases between the two ends. The CDR3 is 16 amino acids. The germline V gene encodes CDR1 SGHNT and CDR2 YYREEE (reference sequence). Written as DNA, the CDR3 is TGTGCCAGCAGCTTGGGAGGTCCAAAAAGCTCCTACGAGCAGTACTTC. It is translated as CASSLGGPKSSYEQYF.

The CDR3 loop reads CASSRDRGHEQYF. CDR3 bases: TGTGCCAGCAGCCGGGACAGGGGCCACGAGCAGTACTTC. This rearrangement joins TRBV5-4 to TRBJ2-7, with 10 bases that match TRBD1. CDR3 length: 13 residues. J gave up 5 bases and V 4 bases, and 3 bases lay outside the gene matches. Germline V gene sequence: CDR1 SGHNT, CDR2 YYREEE (reference sequence).

DNA for the CDR3: TGTGCCAGCAGCTTGGGGACTAGCGGGGGTTACAATGAGCAGTTCTTC. It is translated as CASSLGTSGGYNEQFF. V is TRBV7-8 and J is TRBJ2-1; 14 positions agree with TRBD2. There are 16 residues in the CDR3. The V segment lost 3 bases and the J segment 4 bases; nucleotides outside the gene matches: 2. CDR1 and CDR2 from the germline V gene are SGHVS and FQNEAQ.

The chain uses TRBV7-6 and TRBJ2-7, with 8 bases aligning to TRBD1. The V segment lost 5 bases and the J segment 0 bases; nucleotides outside the gene matches: 12. Germline V gives CDR1 SGHVS, CDR2 FNYEAQ. This CDR3 is 17 amino acids long. The CDR3 spells CASSQQRGQATSYEQYF. Here the CDR3 DNA reads TGTGCCAGCAGCCAACAAAGGGGACAGGCCACCTCCTACGAGCAGTACTTC.

With regard to this clonotype: A much more abundant neighbour one base away suggests this may be a read error. Here the CDR3 reads CASSLGAAYEQYF. The CDR3 DNA reads TGTGCCAGCAGTCTGGGGGCGGCATACGAGCAGTACTTC. V and J are TRBV25-1 and TRBJ2-7; D is possibly TRBD1 (6 bases). V gave up 5 bases and J gave up 4 bases, with 12 bases separating them. Per the germline V gene, CDR1 is MGHDK and CDR2 is SYGVNS. The CDR3 has 13 amino acids.

This clonotype was found many times. The rearrangement uses TRBV12-3 or TRBV12-4 and TRBJ2-2, with D possibly matching TRBD1 (5 bases). Trimming cost V 8 bases and J 0 bases, with 7 bases left between them. The CDR3 is made up of 13 amino acids. The CDR3 DNA reads as TGTGCCAGCCAGGGAACGAACACCGGGGAGCTGTTTTTT. Translating gives CASQGTNTGELFF.

The rearrangement links TRBV7-3 to TRBJ2-2; possibly TRBD1 for D (5 bases). CDR3 size: 17 residues. CDR1 is SGHTA and CDR2 is FQGTGA in the germline V gene. V lost 5 bases to trimming and J lost 0 bases, with 16 bases between them. The CDR3 nucleotides read TGTGCCAGCAGCATGAGCTGGGGCTGTGCGAACACCGGGGAGCTGTTTTTT. Its translation: CASSMSWGCANTGELFF.

V gene TRBV5-4 combines with J gene TRBJ1-5, with no clear D. V gave up 3 bases and J gave up 4 bases, with 14 bases separating them. Germline values: CDR1 SGHNT, CDR2 YYREEE (reference sequence). CDR3 length equals 15 residues. CDR3 amino acids: CASSSGLGRNQPQHF. The CDR3 nucleotides read TGTGCCAGCAGCTCCGGACTGGGAAGGAATCAGCCCCAGCATTTT.

As regards this clonotype: A much larger clone differs from this one at a single base, so this may be a read error. V is TRBV6-2 or TRBV6-3 and J is TRBJ2-1; D is ambiguous. Germline-derived CDR1 and CDR2 are MNHEY and SVGEGT. The V end lost 5 bases, the J end lost 3 bases, and 14 bases lay between the germline ends. The CDR3 sequence is 15 residues long. In DNA, the CDR3 is TGTGCCAGCAGTCTATCGGGTACCCTCTACAATGAGCAGTTCTTC. Its translation is CASSLSGTLYNEQFF.